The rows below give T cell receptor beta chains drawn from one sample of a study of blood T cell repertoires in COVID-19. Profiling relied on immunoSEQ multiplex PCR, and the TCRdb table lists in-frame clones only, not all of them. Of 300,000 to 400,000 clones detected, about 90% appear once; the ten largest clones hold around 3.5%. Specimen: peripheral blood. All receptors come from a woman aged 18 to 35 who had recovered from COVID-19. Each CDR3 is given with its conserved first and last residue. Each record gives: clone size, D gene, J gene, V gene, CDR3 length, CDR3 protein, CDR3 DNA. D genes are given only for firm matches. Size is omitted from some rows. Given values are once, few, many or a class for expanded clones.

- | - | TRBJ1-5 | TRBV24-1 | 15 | CATSDLAGGNQPQHF | TGTGCCACCAGTGATTTAGCGGGGGGCAATCAGCCCCAGCATTTT
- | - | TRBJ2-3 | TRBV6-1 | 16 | CASSEGRLRNTDTQYF | TGTGCCAGCAGTGAAGGGAGGTTGCGGAACACAGATACGCAGTATTTT
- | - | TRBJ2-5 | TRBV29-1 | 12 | CSVQTSQETQYF | TGCAGCGTGCAGACTAGCCAAGAGACCCAGTACTTC
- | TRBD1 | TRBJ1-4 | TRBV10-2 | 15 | CASRERTGMGEKLFF | TGCGCCAGCAGAGAGAGGACAGGGATGGGTGAAAAACTGTTTTTT
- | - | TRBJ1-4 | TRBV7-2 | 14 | CASSTRGRGEKLFF | TGTGCCAGCAGTACCAGGGGAAGAGGTGAAAAACTGTTTTTT
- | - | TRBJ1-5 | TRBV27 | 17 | CASSFSPAGFGRQPQHF | TGTGCCAGCAGTTTTAGCCCAGCAGGGTTTGGGCGGCAGCCCCAGCATTTT
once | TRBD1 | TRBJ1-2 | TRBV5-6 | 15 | CASSAGTGDYYGYTF | TGTGCCAGCAGCGCCGGGACAGGGGATTACTATGGCTACACCTTC
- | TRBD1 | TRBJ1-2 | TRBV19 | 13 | CASSIQGAYGYTF | TGTGCCAGTAGTATTCAGGGGGCCTATGGCTACACCTTC
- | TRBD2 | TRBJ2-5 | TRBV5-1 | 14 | CASSAAGGRETQYF | TGCGCCAGCTCGGCCGCGGGAGGGAGGGAGACCCAGTACTTC
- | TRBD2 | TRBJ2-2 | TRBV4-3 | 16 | CASSRTPGTNPGELFF | TGCGCCAGCAGCCGAACTCCCGGGACTAATCCCGGGGAGCTGTTTTTT
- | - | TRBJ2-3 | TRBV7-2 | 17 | CASSLHSPSYDLDTQYF | TGTGCCAGCAGCTTACACAGCCCATCTTATGATTTGGATACGCAGTATTTT
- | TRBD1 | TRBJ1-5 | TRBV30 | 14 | CAWSMGQGYQPQHF | TGTGCCTGGAGCATGGGACAGGGGTATCAGCCCCAGCATTTT
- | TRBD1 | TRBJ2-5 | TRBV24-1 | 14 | CATSDKTGDETQYF | TGTGCCACCAGTGACAAGACAGGGGACGAGACCCAGTACTTC
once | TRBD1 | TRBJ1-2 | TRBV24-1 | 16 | CATSDHSPTGNYGYTF | TGTGCCACCAGTGATCACTCCCCGACAGGGAACTATGGCTACACCTTC
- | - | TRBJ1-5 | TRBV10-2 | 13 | CASSGENPQPQHF | TGCGCCAGCAGTGGAGAGAACCCACAGCCCCAGCATTTT
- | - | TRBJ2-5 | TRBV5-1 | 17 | CASSPTVIGQGQETQYF | TGCGCCAGCAGCCCGACCGTGATCGGGCAGGGTCAAGAGACCCAGTACTTC
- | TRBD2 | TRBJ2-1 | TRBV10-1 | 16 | CACPVRRPSGSHEQFF | TGCGCCTGCCCGGTGAGAAGGCCTAGCGGGAGCCATGAGCAGTTCTTC
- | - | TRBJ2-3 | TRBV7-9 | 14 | CACMLPGVVDTQYF | TGTGCCTGTATGCTCCCTGGAGTTGTGGATACGCAGTATTTT
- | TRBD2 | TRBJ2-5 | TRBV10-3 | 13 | CAISEGGEETQYF | TGTGCCATCAGTGAGGGGGGGGAAGAGACCCAGTACTTC
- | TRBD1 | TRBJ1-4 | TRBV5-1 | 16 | CASSLAGGDTNEKLFF | TGCGCCAGCAGCTTGGCAGGGGGCGATACTAATGAAAAACTGTTTTTT
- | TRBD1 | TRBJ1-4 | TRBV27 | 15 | CASRYTGTGPVKLFF | TGTGCCAGCAGGTACACCGGGACAGGGCCCGTAAAACTGTTTTTT
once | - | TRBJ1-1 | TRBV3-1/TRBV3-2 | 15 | CASSQDHGVTIAAFF | TGTGCCAGCAGCCAAGACCATGGTGTTACAATCGCAGCTTTCTTT
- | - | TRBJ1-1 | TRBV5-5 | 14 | CASSPRGGNTEAFF | TGTGCCAGCAGTCCTCGGGGAGGGAACACTGAAGCTTTCTTT
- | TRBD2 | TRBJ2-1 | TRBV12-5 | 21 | CASGLVPLGLAGGSSYNEQFF | TGTGCTAGTGGTTTGGTCCCTTTAGGACTAGCGGGCGGATCATCCTACAATGAGCAGTTCTTC
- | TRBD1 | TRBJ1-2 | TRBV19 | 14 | CASSGLTGDYGYTF | TGTGCCAGTAGTGGACTTACAGGGGATTATGGCTACACCTTC
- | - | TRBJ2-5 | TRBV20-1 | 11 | CSIRGGETQYF | TGCAGTATCAGGGGAGGGGAGACCCAGTACTTC
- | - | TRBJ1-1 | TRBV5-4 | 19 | CASSSVSGTGILSNTEAFF | TGTGCCAGCAGCTCCGTATCTGGAACAGGGATCCTCTCGAACACTGAAGCTTTCTTT
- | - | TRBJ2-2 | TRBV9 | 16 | CASSVDGGAFGGELFF | TGTGCCAGCAGCGTAGATGGGGGCGCGTTTGGCGGGGAGCTGTTTTTT